One and the same sample provided the 16 T cell receptor beta chains below, sequenced in a study of early T cells in non-severe SARS-CoV-2 infection. TCRdb recomputed calls from the 5' RACE reads with MiXCR, one row per CDR3 protein. The sample includes about 49,000 distinct CDR3 sequences, 10% to 15% of them seen just once. Source material: whole blood. All receptors derive from an adult who was a healthcare worker with PCR-confirmed SARS-CoV-2 infection or an uninfected control (not recorded which).

This chain uses TRBV13 with TRBJ1-1; no firm D call. Germline V gene data show CDR1 as PRHDT and CDR2 as FYEKMQ (reference sequence). V was shortened by 0 bases and J by 8 bases, with 10 bases between the two germline ends. The CDR3 totals 13 residues. The CDR3 bases are TGTGCCAGCAGCTTAGGGACGTTAGAAGAAGCTTTCTTT. It codes for CASSLGTLEEAFF.

V usage is TRBV7-2 and J usage is TRBJ1-1; possible D gene TRBD1, 5 bases. Trimming pared 1 base from V and 10 bases from J, leaving 13 bases between. The CDR3 contains 13 residues. In germline, CDR1 is SGHTA, CDR2 FQGNSA. CDR3 DNA sequence: TGTGCCAGCAGCTTAGGGGGCAGGGTTGGAGCTTTCTTT. It specifies CASSLGGRVGAFF.

Ten or more counts support this clonotype. The rearrangement joins TRBV5-5 to TRBJ2-4; D not resolved. This CDR3 spans 13 amino acids. Trimming took off 4 bases at V and 8 bases at J, with 13 bases between the two ends. In germline, CDR1 is SGHKS, CDR2 YYEKEE (reference sequence). The CDR3 DNA reads TGTGCCAGCAGCCCACACCCTTGGGACATTCAGTACTTC. It codes for CASSPHPWDIQYF.

This clonotype was observed many times. This chain uses TRBV29-1 with TRBJ2-1; D gene uncertain. Trimming pared 1 base from V and 4 bases from J, leaving 11 bases between. The CDR3 sequence is 14 residues long. The germline CDR1 and CDR2 sequences are SQVTM and ANQGSEA. The CDR3 DNA reads as TGCAGCGTTGAAGGACCGCAGGAATACAATGAGCAGTTCTTC. Its translation: CSVEGPQEYNEQFF.

In its sample, this clonotype was seen a few times. The chain carries TRBV29-1 and TRBJ2-1; D not resolved. Germline assignment: CDR1 SQVTM and CDR2 ANQGSEA. There are 11 residues in the CDR3. V lost 4 bases, J lost 4 bases, and 5 bases lay in between. The CDR3: CSVVAYNEQFF. The CDR3 DNA is TGCAGCGTTGTCGCGTACAATGAGCAGTTCTTC.

Many counts were recorded for this clonotype. CDR3 sequence: CASSPSMTSGKNEQFF. CDR3 nucleotide sequence: TGTGCCAGCAGTCCTTCTATGACTAGCGGGAAAAATGAGCAGTTCTTC. The chain is built from TRBV27 and TRBJ2-1, with 11 bases matching TRBD2. This CDR3 contains 16 residues. Germline loops: CDR1 MNHEY, CDR2 SMNVEV (reference sequence). Unmatched junction bases numbered 10, after V lost 5 bases and J lost 7 bases.

The chain has TRBV5-1 and TRBJ2-5; a possible D gene is TRBD1 (6 bases). Trimming took 1 base from V and 2 from J, leaving 9 bases between them. This CDR3 has 14 residues. The germline V gene encodes CDR1 SGHRS and CDR2 YFSETQ. The CDR3 protein is CASSLPGTQETQYF. DNA of the CDR3: TGCGCCAGCAGCTTGCCGGGGACACAAGAGACCCAGTACTTC.

This clonotype was picked up many times. V usage is TRBV6-5 and J usage is TRBJ1-6; D is perhaps TRBD1 (5 bases). Trimming cost V 6 bases and J 0 bases, with 12 bases left between them. Germline CDR1 and CDR2: MNHEY and SVGAGI. This CDR3 comprises 16 residues. The CDR3 coding sequence is TGTGCCAGCAGATTCCGGGACGGCTCCTATAATTCACCCCTCCACTTT. Translation gives CASRFRDGSYNSPLHF.

This clonotype was detected many times. The chain is built from TRBV5-4 and TRBJ1-5; D is uncertain. Per the germline V gene, CDR1 is SGHNT and CDR2 is YYREEE (reference sequence). The CDR3 has 14 residues. V lost 2 bases and J 0 bases, leaving 6 bases between the germline ends. As DNA, the CDR3 is TGTGCCAGCAGCTTTGGGATTAGCAATCAGCCCCAGCATTTT. Translating it yields CASSFGISNQPQHF. The whole variable domain, filled in from reference TRBV5-4 and TRBJ1-5, reads ETGVTQSPTHLIKTRGQQVTLRCSSQSGHNTVSWYQQALGQGPQFIFQYYREEENGRGNFPPRFSGLQFPNYSSELNVNALELDDSALYLCASSFGISNQPQHFGDGTRLSIL.

This clonotype came up many times. This chain links TRBV29-1 with TRBJ1-1; D may be TRBD1 (5 bases). The germline gives CDR1 SQVTM, CDR2 ANQGSEA. V was trimmed by 4 bases and J by 5 bases, leaving 14 bases between them. This CDR3 is 13 amino acids long. The DNA for the CDR3 is TGCAGCGTTGCGATGACAGTTGCTACTGAAGCTTTCTTT. Translating gives CSVAMTVATEAFF.

This chain links TRBV19 with TRBJ2-1, with D perhaps TRBD1 (5 bases). The germline V and J ends were trimmed by 7 bases and 4 bases, with 20 bases remaining between them. CDR1 is LNHDA, CDR2 SQIVND, per germline (reference sequence). This CDR3 is 16 amino acids long. The CDR3 DNA reads as TGTGCCAGTACCGACAGTGAATCCAACCCGTACAATGAGCAGTTCTTC. Residues: CASTDSESNPYNEQFF.

The chain is built from TRBV5-6 and TRBJ2-3; 8 nucleotides agree with TRBD2. The trim removed 3 bases at V and 2 bases at J, leaving 8 bases unmatched. Germline V gene lookup returns CDR1 SGHDT and CDR2 YYEEEE. This CDR3 has 16 residues. CDR3 in amino acids: CASSSLLRGATDTQYF. The CDR3 bases are TGTGCCAGCAGCTCCCTATTGCGGGGGGCCACAGATACGCAGTATTTT. The full variable domain, completed using reference TRBV5-6 and TRBJ2-3, is DAGVTQSPTHLIKTRGQQVTLRCSPKSGHDTVSWYQQALGQGPQFIFQYYEEEERQRGNFPDRFSGHQFPNYSSELNVNALLLGDSALYLCASSSLLRGATDTQYFGPGTRLTVL.

This clonotype was counted at least ten times. The chain is built from TRBV10-3 and TRBJ1-2; D is perhaps TRBD1 (6 bases). The CDR3 covers 13 residues. The germline CDR1 and CDR2 sequences are ENHRY and SYGVKD. Trimming took 3 bases from V and 8 from J, leaving 13 bases between them. CDR3 bases: TGTGCCATCAGTGACGCAGGGGCGGGCGGCTACACCTTC. Translating it yields CAISDAGAGGYTF.

The chain links TRBV18 to TRBJ1-6, with TRBD1 identical over 7 bases. The CDR3 consists of 14 residues. V lost 3 bases to trimming and J lost 10 bases; unmatched junction nucleotides: 6. Germline loops: CDR1 KGHSH, CDR2 LQKENI. CDR3 region: CASSPTGERSPLHF. The CDR3 nucleotides are TGTGCCAGCTCACCTACAGGGGAAAGATCACCCCTCCACTTT.

This clonotype was recorded many times. The CDR3 reads CASSFNRGNTEAFF. DNA for the CDR3: TGTGCCAGCAGTTTCAACAGGGGGAACACTGAAGCTTTCTTT. The V and J genes are TRBV12-3 or TRBV12-4 and TRBJ1-1, with TRBD1 matching 7 bases. The CDR3 spans 14 residues. V lost 3 bases and J lost 1; bases outside the gene matches: 2.

A few counts support this clonotype. The CDR3 spells CASSFQEWGEQYF. Here the CDR3 DNA reads TGTGCCAGCAGTTTTCAGGAATGGGGCGAGCAGTACTTC. This chain uses TRBV12-3 or TRBV12-4 with TRBJ2-7; D gene ambiguous. V dropped 3 bases and J dropped 6 bases, with 12 bases sitting between them. The CDR3 spans 13 residues.